This TCR beta chain was obtained from a study of CD8+CD57+ T cells in acquired aplastic anemia. For the study at large: Sorted CD4+ plus CD8+ cells gave DNA averaging about 3.2 ug. Study conclusions and caveats: Patient and control CD8+ Simpson's diversity was not significantly different.

Patients chosen for sequencing had shown CD8+CD57+ cell expansion by flow cytometry. In all patients, the disease was severe acquired aplastic anemia. Blood was sampled before the patients had received any therapy. Trimming took 0 bases from V and 0 from J, leaving 9 bases between them. The CDR3 extends over 15 amino acids. CDR1 is SGDLS and CDR2 is YYNGEE in the germline V gene. Profiles of TCR beta VDJ and CDR3 were generated from a genomic DNA template. TCRdb re-called the reads with MiXCR, one entry per CDR3 protein. The sample comprises a few hundred thousand distinct CDR3 sequences, roughly 53% of which are singletons, and less than 20% rests with the top ten. Note on this clonotype: What it binds is not known.

The chain uses TRBV9 and TRBJ1-1; D gene unclear. The sequence was obtained from a human donor with aplastic anemia. Source material: sorted CD4+, CD8+, or CD8+CD57+ T cells (not recorded which) from PBMCs. The DNA of the CDR3 is TGTGCCAGCAGCGTAGCAGGAGGGATGAACACTGAAGCTTTCTTT. This translates into CASSVAGGMNTEAFF.